This entry is about one TCR beta chain. The sample originates from a study of cytomegalovirus exposure and HLA in healthy donors. In the PCR, 60 Vbeta and 13 Jbeta primers were used. Generated by immunoSEQ multiplex PCR, the TCRdb table keeps only in-frame clones and is missing some. This repertoire shows around 200,000 clones, 75% to 80% found once; its top ten account for approximately 1.8%. CDR3 size: 14 residues. Germline trimming cut 3 bases from V and 9 bases from J; bases unmatched to any gene: 8. Germline CDR1 and CDR2: SGHTA and FQGTGA. The J gene is TRBJ1-2, the V gene TRBV7-3; 9 bases match TRBD1. Source material: PBMCs. The sequence derives from a male donor in good health and CMV-seronegative. CDR3 nucleotide sequence: TGTGCCAGCAGCTTCACCGGGACAGGGAGGCGCTACACCTTC. Translation: CASSFTGTGRRYTF.